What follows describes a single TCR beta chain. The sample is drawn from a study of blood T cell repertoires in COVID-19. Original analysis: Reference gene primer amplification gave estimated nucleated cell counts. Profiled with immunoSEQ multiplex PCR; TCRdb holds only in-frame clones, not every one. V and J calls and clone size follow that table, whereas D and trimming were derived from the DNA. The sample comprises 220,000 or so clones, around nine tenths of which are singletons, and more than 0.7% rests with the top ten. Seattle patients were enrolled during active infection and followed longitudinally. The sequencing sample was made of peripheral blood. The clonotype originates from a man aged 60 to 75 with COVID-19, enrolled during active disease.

CDR3 nucleotide sequence: TGTGCCTGGGGTGGGGGCACGGTAGATACGCAGTATTTT. Amino acids: CAWGGGTVDTQYF. The chain joins TRBV30 to TRBJ2-3; D possibly corresponds to TRBD1 (6 bases). The V end lost 5 bases, the J end lost 5 bases, and 14 bases lay between the germline ends. This CDR3 spans 13 amino acids. From germline, CDR1 is GTSNPN and CDR2 SVGIG (reference sequence).